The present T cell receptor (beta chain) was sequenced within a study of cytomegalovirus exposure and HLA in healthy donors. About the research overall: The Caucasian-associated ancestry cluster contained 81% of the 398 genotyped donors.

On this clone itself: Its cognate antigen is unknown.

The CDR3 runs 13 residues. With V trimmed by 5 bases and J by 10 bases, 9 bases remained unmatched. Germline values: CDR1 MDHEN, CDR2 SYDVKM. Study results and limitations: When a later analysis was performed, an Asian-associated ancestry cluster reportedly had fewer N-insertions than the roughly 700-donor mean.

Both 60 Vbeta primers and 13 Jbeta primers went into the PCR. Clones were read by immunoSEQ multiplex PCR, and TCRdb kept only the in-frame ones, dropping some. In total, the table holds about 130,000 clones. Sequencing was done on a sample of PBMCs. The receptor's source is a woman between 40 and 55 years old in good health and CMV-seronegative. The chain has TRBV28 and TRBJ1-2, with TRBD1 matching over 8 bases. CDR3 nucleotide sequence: TGTGCCAGCAGTGCCTCGGACAGGGTGTCCTACACCTTC. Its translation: CASSASDRVSYTF.